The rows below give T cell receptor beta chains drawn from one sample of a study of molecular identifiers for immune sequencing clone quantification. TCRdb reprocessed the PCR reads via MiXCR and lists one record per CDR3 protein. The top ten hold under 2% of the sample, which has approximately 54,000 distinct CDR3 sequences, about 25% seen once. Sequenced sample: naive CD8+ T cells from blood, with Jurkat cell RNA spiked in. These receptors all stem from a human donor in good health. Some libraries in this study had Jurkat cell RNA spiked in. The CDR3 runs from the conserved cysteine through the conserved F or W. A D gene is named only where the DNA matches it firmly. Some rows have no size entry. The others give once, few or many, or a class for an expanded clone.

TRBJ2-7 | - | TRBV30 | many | CAWSVGYEQYF | TGTGCCTGGAGTGTAGGCTACGAGCAGTACTTC
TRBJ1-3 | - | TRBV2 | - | CASSPMPGPLSGTTIYF | TGTGCCAGCAGTCCAATGCCGGGACCACTCTCTGGAACCACCATATATTTT
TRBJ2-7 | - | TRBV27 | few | CASSLSTAGVYEQYF | TGTGCCAGCAGTTTATCGACAGCGGGCGTCTACGAGCAGTACTTC
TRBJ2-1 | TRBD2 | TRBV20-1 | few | CSASPPASSGRFEEQFF | TGCAGTGCTAGCCCCCCGGCATCTAGCGGGAGGTTTGAAGAGCAGTTCTTC
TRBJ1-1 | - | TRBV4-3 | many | CASSQDSGRLTEAFF | TGCGCCAGCAGCCAAGATTCAGGCCGCCTCACTGAAGCTTTCTTT
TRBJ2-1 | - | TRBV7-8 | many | CASSLGQGLGNEQFF | TGTGCCAGCAGCTTAGGGCAGGGGTTGGGAAATGAGCAGTTCTTC
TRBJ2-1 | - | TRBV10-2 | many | CASRGLSNEQFF | TGCGCCAGCCGTGGTTTGTCCAATGAGCAGTTCTTC
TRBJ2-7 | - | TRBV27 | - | CASRLGGTAYEQYF | TGTGCCAGCAGATTAGGGGGGACCGCCTACGAGCAGTACTTC
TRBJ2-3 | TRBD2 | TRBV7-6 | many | CASSPTSGRIPDTQYF | TGTGCCAGCAGCCCAACTAGCGGGAGAATACCAGATACGCAGTATTTT
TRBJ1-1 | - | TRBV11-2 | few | CASSLAGPMNTEAFF | TGTGCCAGCAGCTTAGCCGGACCGATGAACACTGAAGCTTTCTTT
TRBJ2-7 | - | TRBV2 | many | CASSHGPSYEQYF | TGTGCCAGCAGCCACGGGCCCTCCTACGAGCAGTACTTC
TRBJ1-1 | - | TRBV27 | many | CASSLSGGGIVAFF | TGTGCCAGCAGTTTATCTGGGGGAGGGATAGTGGCTTTCTTT
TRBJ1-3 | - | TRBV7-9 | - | CASSSTRVTRKMLAAGNTIYF | TGTGCCAGCAGTTCCACCAGGGTAACCCGAAAAATGTTAGCGGCTGGAAACACCATATATTTT
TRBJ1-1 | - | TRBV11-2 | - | CASSVDLKGGTEAFF | TGTGCCAGCAGCGTAGATTTAAAGGGGGGCACTGAAGCTTTCTTT
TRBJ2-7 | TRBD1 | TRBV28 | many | CASSFPPWTGGLYEQYF | TGTGCCAGCAGTTTTCCCCCGTGGACAGGGGGCCTTTACGAGCAGTACTTC
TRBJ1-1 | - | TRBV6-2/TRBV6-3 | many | CASSYWDTSTEAFF | TGTGCCAGCAGTTACTGGGACACGAGCACTGAAGCTTTCTTT
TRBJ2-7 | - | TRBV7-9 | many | CASSLGGAVYEQYF | TGTGCCAGCAGCTTGGGGGGGGCGGTATACGAGCAGTACTTC
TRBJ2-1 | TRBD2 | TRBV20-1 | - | CSARDLFGAGGPHNEQFF | TGCAGTGCTAGAGATTTATTCGGCGCGGGAGGGCCCCACAATGAGCAGTTCTTC
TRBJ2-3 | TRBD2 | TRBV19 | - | CASSIGLAGGRPTQYF | TGTGCCAGTAGTATAGGTCTAGCGGGGGGTCGACCGACGCAGTATTTT
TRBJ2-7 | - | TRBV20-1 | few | CSARADYSYEQYF | TGCAGTGCTAGAGCAGACTACTCCTACGAGCAGTACTTC
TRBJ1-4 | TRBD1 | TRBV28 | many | CASSTGQGAISPSTNEKLFF | TGTGCCAGCAGTACTGGACAGGGGGCGATCTCGCCTTCAACTAATGAAAAACTGTTTTTT
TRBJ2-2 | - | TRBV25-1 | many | CASSELGGSGELFF | TGTGCCAGCAGTGAATTAGGAGGGTCCGGGGAGCTGTTTTTT
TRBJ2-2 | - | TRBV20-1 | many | CSARDGTVNTGELFF | TGCAGTGCTAGAGATGGGACGGTGAACACCGGGGAGCTGTTTTTT
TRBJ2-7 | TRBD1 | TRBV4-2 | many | CASTGTGTIEQYF | TGTGCCAGCACCGGGACAGGGACTATCGAGCAGTACTTC
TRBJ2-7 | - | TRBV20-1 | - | CSATTTASSYEQYF | TGCAGTGCCACGACTACCGCGAGCTCCTACGAGCAGTACTTC
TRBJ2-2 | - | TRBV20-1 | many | CSAFTGTDIWGGTGELFF | TGCAGTGCTTTCACCGGGACAGATATTTGGGGGGGCACCGGGGAGCTGTTTTTT
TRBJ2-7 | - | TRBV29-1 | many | CSVEAGLYEQYF | TGCAGCGTTGAGGCAGGGTTGTACGAGCAGTACTTC
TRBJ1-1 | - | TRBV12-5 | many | CASGDGGLGTEAFF | TGTGCTAGTGGTGATGGGGGTCTGGGCACTGAAGCTTTCTTT